This T cell receptor beta chain was sequenced in a study of OX40 agonist ivuxolimab in advanced cancers. Background on the study: Patients in the trial were receiving intravenous ivuxolimab every 2 weeks, at doses of 0.01 to 10 mg/kg.

Blood draws occurred at baseline, cycle 4 day 1, and cycle 7 day 1. In its sample, this clone was seen once. What it recognizes is unknown. Points from the study as a whole: CD4+ and CD8+ blood T cells expanded clonally by week 6 at 0.1 to 3.0 mg/kg. Researchers did not determine the expanded peripheral T cells' antigen specificity.

V lost 7 bases and J 3 bases, leaving 20 bases between the germline ends. Germline CDR1 SGHNT, CDR2 YYREEE (reference sequence). The length of the CDR3 is 16 residues. This table comes from immunoSEQ multiplex PCR, and its TCRdb copy is limited to in-frame clones, with some not included. In the table there are 65,000 to 85,000 clones, roughly 86% of which are singletons. The rearrangement uses TRBV5-4 and TRBJ1-5, with D possibly matching TRBD1 (6 bases). The sample consisted of CD4+ or CD8+ T cells sorted from blood, taken in a trial of the OX40 agonist ivuxolimab. This TCR derives from an adult with an advanced solid tumor such as melanoma, head and neck, liver or kidney cancer. The CDR3 sequence: CASSFGGGPDNQPQHF. CDR3 coding DNA: TGTGCCAGCTCCTTTGGTGGGGGGCCCGACAATCAGCCCCAGCATTTT.